This TCR beta chain was sequenced during a study of shared clonotypes between healthy human individuals. Naive CD8 isolation took CD45RO-negative cells positively selected for CCR7 and excluded terminally differentiated effector memory CD45RA+ cells. At a deep level, the assay was run. The repertoire was sequenced with immunoSEQ multiplex PCR; TCRdb's copy has only in-frame clones and lacks some. The table has over 2,000,000 clones, about 94% seen once; the top ten hold over 1.5%. Germline CDR1 reads MNHNS; CDR2 reads SASEGT. CDR3 length: 13 amino acids. V lost 2 bases to trimming and J lost 3 bases, with 8 bases between them.

This rearrangement joins TRBV6-1 to TRBJ2-7; D remains unclear. Sequencing was performed on naive CD8+ T cells from PBMCs. The receptor was isolated from a man in his late teens or twenties in good health. Some clones in this sample may be carry-over from other donors' samples. CDR3 coding DNA: TGTGCCAGCAGTGAAATGATGGGCTACGAGCAGTACTTC. Its translation: CASSEMMGYEQYF.